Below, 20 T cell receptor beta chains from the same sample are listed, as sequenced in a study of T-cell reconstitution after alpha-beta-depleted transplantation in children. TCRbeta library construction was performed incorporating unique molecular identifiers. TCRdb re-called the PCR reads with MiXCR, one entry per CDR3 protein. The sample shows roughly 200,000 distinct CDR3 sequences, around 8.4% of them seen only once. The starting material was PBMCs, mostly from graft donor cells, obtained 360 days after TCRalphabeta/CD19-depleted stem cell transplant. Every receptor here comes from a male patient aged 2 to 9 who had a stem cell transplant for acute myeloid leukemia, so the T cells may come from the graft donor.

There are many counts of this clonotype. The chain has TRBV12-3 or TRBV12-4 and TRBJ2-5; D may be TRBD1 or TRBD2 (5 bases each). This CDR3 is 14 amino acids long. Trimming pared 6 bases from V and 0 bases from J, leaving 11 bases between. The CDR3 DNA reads TGTGCCAGCAGGGGACGGAGGTACCAAGAGACCCAGTACTTC. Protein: CASRGRRYQETQYF.

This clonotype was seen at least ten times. The CDR3 DNA is TGCAGCGTTAAGTTGTGGGACAGGGTGTTGAAGAACACCGGGGAGCTGTTTTTT. Its protein is CSVKLWDRVLKNTGELFF. The V gene is TRBV29-1, the J gene TRBJ2-2; 9 bases are shared with TRBD1. Germline V lookup: CDR1 SQVTM, CDR2 ANQGSEA. With 5 bases clipped from V and 1 base from J, the junction kept 14 bases outside the gene matches. There are 18 residues in the CDR3.

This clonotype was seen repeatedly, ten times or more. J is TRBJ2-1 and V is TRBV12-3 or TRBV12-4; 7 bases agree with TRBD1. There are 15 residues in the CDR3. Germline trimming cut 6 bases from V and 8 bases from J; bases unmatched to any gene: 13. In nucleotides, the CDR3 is TGTGCCAGCAGGGAATCCGGGACAGAATCTGATGAGCAGTTCTTC. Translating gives CASRESGTESDEQFF.

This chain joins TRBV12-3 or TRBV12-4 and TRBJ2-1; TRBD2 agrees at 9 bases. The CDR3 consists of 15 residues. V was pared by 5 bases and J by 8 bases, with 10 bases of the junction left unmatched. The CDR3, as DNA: TGTGCCAGCAGTGTCCCGGGACTAGCTAGGCATGAGCAGTTCTTC. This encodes CASSVPGLARHEQFF.

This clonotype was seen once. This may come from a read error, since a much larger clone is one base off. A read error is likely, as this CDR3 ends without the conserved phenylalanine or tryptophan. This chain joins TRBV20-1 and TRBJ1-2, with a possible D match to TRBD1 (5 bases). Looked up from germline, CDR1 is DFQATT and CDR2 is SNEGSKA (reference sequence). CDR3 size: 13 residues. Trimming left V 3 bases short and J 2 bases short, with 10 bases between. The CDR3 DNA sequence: TGCAGTGCTAGGTCAGGGAGAAACTATGGCTACACCTGC. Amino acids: CSARSGRNYGYTC.

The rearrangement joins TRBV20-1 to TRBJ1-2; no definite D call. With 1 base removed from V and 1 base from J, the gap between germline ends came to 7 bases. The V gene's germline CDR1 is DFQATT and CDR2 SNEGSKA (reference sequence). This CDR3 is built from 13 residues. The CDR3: CSARVWINYGYTF. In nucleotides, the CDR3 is TGCAGTGCTAGAGTCTGGATTAACTATGGCTACACCTTC.

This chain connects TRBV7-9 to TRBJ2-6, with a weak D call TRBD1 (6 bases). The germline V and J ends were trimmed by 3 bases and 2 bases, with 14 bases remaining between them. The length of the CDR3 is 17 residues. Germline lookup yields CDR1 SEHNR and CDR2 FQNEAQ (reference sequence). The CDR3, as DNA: TGTGCCAGCAGCTTTGGTGCAGGGGCAACTGGGGCCAACGTCCTGACTTTC. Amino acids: CASSFGAGATGANVLTF.

CDR3 amino acids: CASSQFRDLRLGNTEAFF. The CDR3 DNA reads TGTGCCAGCAGCCAGTTCAGGGATTTACGGTTGGGCAACACTGAAGCTTTCTTT. The chain carries TRBV11-3 and TRBJ1-1, with D tentatively TRBD1 (5 bases). The CDR3 has 18 residues. Germline CDR1 and CDR2: SGHNT and YENEEA. The V end was cut by 5 bases, the J end by 2 bases, with 24 bases between.

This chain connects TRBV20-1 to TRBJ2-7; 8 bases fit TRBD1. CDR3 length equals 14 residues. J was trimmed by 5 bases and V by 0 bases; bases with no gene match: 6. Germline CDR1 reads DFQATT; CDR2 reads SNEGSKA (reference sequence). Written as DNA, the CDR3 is TGCAGTGCTAGAGATCCGGCCAGGGGGCACGAGCAGTACTTC. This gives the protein CSARDPARGHEQYF.

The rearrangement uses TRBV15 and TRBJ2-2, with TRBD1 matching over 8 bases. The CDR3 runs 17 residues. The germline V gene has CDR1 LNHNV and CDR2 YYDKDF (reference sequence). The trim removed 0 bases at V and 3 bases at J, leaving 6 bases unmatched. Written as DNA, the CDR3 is TGTGCCACCAGCAGAGATCCCAGGGGGCAGGACACCGGGGAGCTGTTTTTT. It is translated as CATSRDPRGQDTGELFF.

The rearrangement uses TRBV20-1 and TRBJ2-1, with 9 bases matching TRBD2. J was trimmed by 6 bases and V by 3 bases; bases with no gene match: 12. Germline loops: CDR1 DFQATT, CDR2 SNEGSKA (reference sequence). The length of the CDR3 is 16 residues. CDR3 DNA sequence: TGCAGTGCTAGCGCAGTTCCAGCGGGGGGAGTCAATGAGCAGTTCTTC. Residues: CSASAVPAGGVNEQFF.

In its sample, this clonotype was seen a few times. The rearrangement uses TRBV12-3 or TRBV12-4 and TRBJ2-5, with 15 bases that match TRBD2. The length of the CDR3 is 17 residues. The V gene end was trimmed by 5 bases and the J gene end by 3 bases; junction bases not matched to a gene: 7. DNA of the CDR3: TGTGCCAGCAGTACCGGACTAGCGGGGGGGCCTAAAGAGACCCAGTACTTC. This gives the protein CASSTGLAGGPKETQYF.

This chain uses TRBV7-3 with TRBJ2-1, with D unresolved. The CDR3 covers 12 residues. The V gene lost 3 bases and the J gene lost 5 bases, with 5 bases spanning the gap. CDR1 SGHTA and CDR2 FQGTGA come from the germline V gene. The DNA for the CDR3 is TGTGCCAGCAGCTTGGCCCACAATGAGCAGTTCTTC. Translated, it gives CASSLAHNEQFF.

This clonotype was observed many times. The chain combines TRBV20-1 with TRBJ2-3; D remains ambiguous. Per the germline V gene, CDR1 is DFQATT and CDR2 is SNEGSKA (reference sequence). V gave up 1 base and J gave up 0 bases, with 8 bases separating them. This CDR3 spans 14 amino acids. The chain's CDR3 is CSARVGPSTDTQYF. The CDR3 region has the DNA TGCAGTGCTAGAGTAGGGCCAAGCACAGATACGCAGTATTTT.

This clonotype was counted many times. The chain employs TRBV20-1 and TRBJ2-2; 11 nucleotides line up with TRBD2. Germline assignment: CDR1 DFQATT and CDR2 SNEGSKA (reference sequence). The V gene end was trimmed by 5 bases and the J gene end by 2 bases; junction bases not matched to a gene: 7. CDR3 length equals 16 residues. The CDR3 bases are TGCAGTGCTCGTCCCGGGACTAGCGGAAACACCGGGGAGCTGTTTTTT. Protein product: CSARPGTSGNTGELFF.

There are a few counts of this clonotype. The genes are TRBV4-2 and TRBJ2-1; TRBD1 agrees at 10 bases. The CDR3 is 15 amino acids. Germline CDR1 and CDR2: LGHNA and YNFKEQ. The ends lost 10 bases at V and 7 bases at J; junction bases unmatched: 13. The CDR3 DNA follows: TGTGCCACTGGCCCGGGACAGGGGCCTCGGAATGAGCAGTTCTTC. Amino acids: CATGPGQGPRNEQFF.

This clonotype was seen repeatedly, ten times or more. This CDR3 reads CASSLVGTASQETQYF. The CDR3 DNA reads as TGCGCCAGCAGCTTGGTCGGGACAGCCTCCCAAGAGACCCAGTACTTC. The V and J genes are TRBV5-1 and TRBJ2-5; TRBD1 agrees at 7 bases. The J segment lost 1 base and the V segment lost 0 bases, leaving 6 bases of the junction unmatched. This CDR3 has 16 residues. CDR1 is SGHRS and CDR2 is YFSETQ in the germline V gene.

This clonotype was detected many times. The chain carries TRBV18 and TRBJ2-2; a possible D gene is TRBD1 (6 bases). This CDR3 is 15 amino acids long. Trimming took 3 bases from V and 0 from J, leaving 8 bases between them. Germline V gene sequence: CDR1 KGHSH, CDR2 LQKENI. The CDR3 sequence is CASSPGHPNTGELFF. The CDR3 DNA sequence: TGTGCCAGCTCACCGGGACACCCGAACACCGGGGAGCTGTTTTTT. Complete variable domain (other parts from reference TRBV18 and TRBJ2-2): NAGVMQNPRHLVRRRGQEARLRCSPMKGHSHVYWYRQLPEEGLKFMVYLQKENIIDESGMPKERFSAEFPKEGPSILRIQQVVRGDSAAYFCASSPGHPNTGELFFGEGSRLTVL.

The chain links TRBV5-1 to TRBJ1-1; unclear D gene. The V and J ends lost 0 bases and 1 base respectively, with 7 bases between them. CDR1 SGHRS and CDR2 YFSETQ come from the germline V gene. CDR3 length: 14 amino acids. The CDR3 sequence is CASSLVPANTEAFF. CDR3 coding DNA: TGCGCCAGCAGCTTGGTCCCTGCGAACACTGAAGCTTTCTTT.

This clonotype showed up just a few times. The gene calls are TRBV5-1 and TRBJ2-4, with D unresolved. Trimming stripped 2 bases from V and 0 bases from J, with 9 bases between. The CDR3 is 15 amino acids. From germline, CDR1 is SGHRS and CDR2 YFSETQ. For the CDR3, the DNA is TGCGCCAGCAGCTTAGGCAGCCTAGCCAAAAACATTCAGTACTTC. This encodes CASSLGSLAKNIQYF.